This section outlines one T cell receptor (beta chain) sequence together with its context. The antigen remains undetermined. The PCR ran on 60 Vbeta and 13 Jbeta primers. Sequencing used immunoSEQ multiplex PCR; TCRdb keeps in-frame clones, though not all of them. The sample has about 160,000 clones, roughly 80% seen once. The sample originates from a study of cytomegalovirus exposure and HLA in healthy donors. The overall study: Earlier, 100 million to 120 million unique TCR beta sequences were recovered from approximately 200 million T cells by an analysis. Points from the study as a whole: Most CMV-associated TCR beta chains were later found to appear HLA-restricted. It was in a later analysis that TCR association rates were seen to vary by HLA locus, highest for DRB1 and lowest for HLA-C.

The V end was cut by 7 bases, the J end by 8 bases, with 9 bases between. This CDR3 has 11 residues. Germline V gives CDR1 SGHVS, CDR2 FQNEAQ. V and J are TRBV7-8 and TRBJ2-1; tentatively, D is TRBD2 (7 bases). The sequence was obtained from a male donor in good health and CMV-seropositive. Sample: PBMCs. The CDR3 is CASKGGDEQFF. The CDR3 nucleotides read TGTGCCAGCAAGGGGGGGGATGAGCAGTTCTTC.